Here is one T cell receptor (beta chain) with its context. The protocol was immunoSEQ multiplex PCR, while the TCRdb copy is restricted to in-frame clones and leaves out a portion. This table has 250,000 to 300,000 clones, about nine tenths appearing once. Germline CDR1 is WSHSY and CDR2 is SAAADI. The CDR3 length is 14 residues. V was shortened by 0 bases and J by 7 bases, with 13 bases between the two germline ends. This sample is drawn from a study of blood T cell repertoires in COVID-19. The overall study: Sources were T cells, B-cell-depleted T cells, or PBMCs; the material itself was cDNA or gDNA.

Sequencing was carried out using peripheral blood. The J gene is TRBJ2-7, the V gene TRBV10-2; D is unclear. The source is a woman aged 30 to 39 with COVID-19, enrolled during active disease. Written as DNA, the CDR3 is TGCGCCAGCAGTGAGTCGAGGAGAAACCTTGAGCAGTACTTC. This gives the protein CASSESRRNLEQYF.